This entry concerns a single TCR beta chain. Its antigen is not identified. This likely comes from a read error, as the CDR3 has no conserved phenylalanine or tryptophan at its end. Germline V gene lookup returns CDR1 MNHEY and CDR2 SVGAGI. The length of the CDR3 is 13 residues. Trimming took off 4 bases at V and 1 base at J, with 8 bases between the two ends. The sample comes from a study of naive and memory T cell subsets. General study findings and limits: From naive to CM, EM and EMRA, diversity decreased and Gini increased. Possibly reflecting memory cells re-expressing CD45RA, a few larger clonotypes occurred in naive repertoires, especially CD8.

Two oligonucleotides, mixed equimolar, formed the beta constant-region primer covering TRBC1 and TRBC2. Four rounds of PCR amplified the ligated cDNA using nested alpha and beta constant-region primers plus SP2. Ligation attached a single-stranded oligonucleotide with a 12-nucleotide UMI and the SP2 primer to the cDNA 3' end. TCRdb called the UMI-ligation and nested PCR reads again in MiXCR, with one record for every CDR3 protein. The sample lists approximately 140,000 distinct CDR3 sequences, approximately 21% occurring once. The sequenced sample was naive CD8+ T cells from blood. The V call is TRBV6-5, the J call TRBJ2-7; D not resolved. The receptor was isolated from a human donor in good health. Written as DNA, the CDR3 is TGTGCCAGCAGTTTCGACGAGTCCTACGAGCAGTACATC. Amino acids: CASSFDESYEQYI.